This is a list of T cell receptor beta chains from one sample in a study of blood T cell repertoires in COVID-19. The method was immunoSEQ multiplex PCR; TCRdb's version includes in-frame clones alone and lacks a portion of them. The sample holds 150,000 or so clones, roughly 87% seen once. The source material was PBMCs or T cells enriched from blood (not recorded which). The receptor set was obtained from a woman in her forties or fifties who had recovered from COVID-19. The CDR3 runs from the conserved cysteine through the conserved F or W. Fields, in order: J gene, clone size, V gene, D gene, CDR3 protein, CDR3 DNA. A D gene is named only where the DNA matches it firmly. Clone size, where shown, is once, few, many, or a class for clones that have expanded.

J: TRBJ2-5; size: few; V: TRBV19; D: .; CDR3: CASSISSAATQYF; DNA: TGTGCCAGTAGTATCTCTAGCGCCGCTACCCAGTACTTC
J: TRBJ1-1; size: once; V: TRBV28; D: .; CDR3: CASSLHSWRGINTEAFF; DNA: TGTGCCAGCAGTTTACACTCCTGGCGGGGGATAAACACTGAAGCTTTCTTT
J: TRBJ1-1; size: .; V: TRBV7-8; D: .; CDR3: CASSFSQNTEAFF; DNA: TGTGCCAGCAGCTTTTCCCAGAACACTGAAGCTTTCTTT
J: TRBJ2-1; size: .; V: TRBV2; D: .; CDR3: CASSAGVRNEQFF; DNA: TGTGCCAGCAGTGCCGGAGTACGCAATGAGCAGTTCTTC
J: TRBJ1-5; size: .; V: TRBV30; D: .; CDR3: CAWSGPGDQPQHF; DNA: TGTGCCTGGAGTGGGCCGGGGGACCAGCCCCAGCATTTT
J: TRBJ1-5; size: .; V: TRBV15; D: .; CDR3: CATSIKQGSDQPQHF; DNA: TGTGCCACCAGCATAAAACAGGGTTCCGATCAGCCCCAGCATTTT
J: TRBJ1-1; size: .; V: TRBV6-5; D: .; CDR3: CASSYGRQVEAFF; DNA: TGTGCCAGCAGTTACGGGAGACAGGTAGAAGCTTTCTTT
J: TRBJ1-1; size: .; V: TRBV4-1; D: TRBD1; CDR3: CASSRGQENTEAFF; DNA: TGCGCCAGCAGCCGCGGACAGGAAAACACTGAAGCTTTCTTT
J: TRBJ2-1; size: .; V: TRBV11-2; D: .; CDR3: CASSSGPPYNEQFF; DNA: TGTGCCAGCAGCTCAGGTCCCCCATACAATGAGCAGTTCTTC
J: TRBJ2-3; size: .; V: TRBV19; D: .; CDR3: CASSIDERRDTQYF; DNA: TGTGCCAGTAGTATAGATGAGCGGCGAGATACGCAGTATTTT
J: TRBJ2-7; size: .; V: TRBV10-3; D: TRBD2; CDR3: CAISGLAGEEQYF; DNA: TGTGCCATCAGTGGACTAGCGGGAGAGGAGCAGTACTTC
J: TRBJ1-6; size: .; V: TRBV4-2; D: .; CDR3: CASSQSLRGNYSPLHF; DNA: TGTGCCAGCAGCCAATCCCTACGAGGGAACTATTCACCCCTCCACTTT
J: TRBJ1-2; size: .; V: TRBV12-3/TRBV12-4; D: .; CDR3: CASSFGGMAGYTF; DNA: TGTGCCAGCAGTTTCGGCGGGATGGCTGGCTACACCTTC
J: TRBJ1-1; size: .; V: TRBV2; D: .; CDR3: CASRQGYTEAFF; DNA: TGTGCCAGCAGGCAGGGGTACACTGAAGCTTTCTTT
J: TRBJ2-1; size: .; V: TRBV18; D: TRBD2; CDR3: CASSPPLAGTYNEQFF; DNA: TGTGCCAGCTCACCACCGCTAGCGGGAACCTACAATGAGCAGTTCTTC
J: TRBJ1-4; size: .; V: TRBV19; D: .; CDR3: CASSPQIWPEKLFF; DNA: TGTGCCAGTAGTCCCCAAATTTGGCCTGAAAAACTGTTTTTT
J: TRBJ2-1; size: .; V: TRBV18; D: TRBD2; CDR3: CASSPGEGREQFF; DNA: TGTGCCAGCTCACCAGGGGAGGGGAGGGAGCAGTTCTTC
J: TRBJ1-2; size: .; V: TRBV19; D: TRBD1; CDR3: CASSTSWTGYGYTF; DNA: TGTGCCAGTAGTACGTCATGGACAGGCTATGGCTACACCTTC
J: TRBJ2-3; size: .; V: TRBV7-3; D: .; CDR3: CASSLLSDTQYF; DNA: TGTGCCAGCAGCTTACTATCAGATACGCAGTATTTT
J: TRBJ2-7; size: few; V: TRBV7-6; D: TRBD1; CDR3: CASSLSGTANSYEQYF; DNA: TGTGCCAGCAGCTTATCAGGGACAGCCAACTCCTACGAGCAGTACTTC
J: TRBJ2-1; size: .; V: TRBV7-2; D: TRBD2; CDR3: CASSETSVMNEQFF; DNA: TGTGCCAGCTCGGAGACTAGCGTAATGAATGAGCAGTTCTTC
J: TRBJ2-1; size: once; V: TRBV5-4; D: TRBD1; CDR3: CASSPGTGYSNEQFF; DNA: TGTGCCAGCAGCCCGGGGACAGGGTATTCGAATGAGCAGTTCTTC
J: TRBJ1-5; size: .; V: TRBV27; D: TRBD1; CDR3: CASRSGQGSNQPQHF; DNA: TGTGCCAGCAGATCCGGACAGGGGAGCAATCAGCCCCAGCATTTT
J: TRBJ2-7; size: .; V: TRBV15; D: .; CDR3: CATSRDLRGSEQYF; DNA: TGTGCCACCAGCAGAGATCTTAGGGGGAGCGAGCAGTACTTC
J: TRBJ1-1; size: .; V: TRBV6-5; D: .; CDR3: CASSWRVNTEAFF; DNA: TGTGCCAGCAGCTGGAGGGTGAACACTGAAGCTTTCTTT
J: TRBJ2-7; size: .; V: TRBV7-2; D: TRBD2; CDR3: CASSLVGGPYEQYF; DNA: TGTGCCAGCAGCTTAGTGGGAGGGCCCTACGAGCAGTACTTC
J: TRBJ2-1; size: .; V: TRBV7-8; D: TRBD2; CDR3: CASSLRASGVGEQFF; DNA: TGTGCCAGCAGCTTAAGGGCTAGCGGGGTTGGTGAGCAGTTCTTC
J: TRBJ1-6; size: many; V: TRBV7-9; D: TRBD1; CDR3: CASSLGQGFYNSPLHF; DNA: TGTGCCAGCAGCTTAGGACAGGGCTTCTATAATTCACCCCTCCACTTT
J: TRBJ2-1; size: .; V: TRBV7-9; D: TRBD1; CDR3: CASSLATGQVLNEQFF; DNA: TGTGCCAGCAGCTTAGCGACGGGACAGGTCCTCAATGAGCAGTTCTTC
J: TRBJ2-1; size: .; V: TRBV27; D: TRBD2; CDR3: CATRGLAAYNEQFF; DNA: TGTGCCACCAGGGGACTAGCGGCCTACAATGAGCAGTTCTTC
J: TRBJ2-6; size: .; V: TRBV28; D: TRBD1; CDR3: CASSFPQGARRGYGANVLTF; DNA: TGTGCCAGCAGTTTCCCCCAGGGGGCGCGTCGGGGTTATGGGGCCAACGTCCTGACTTTC
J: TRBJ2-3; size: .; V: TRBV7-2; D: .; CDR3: CASRPTPGTPTDTQYF; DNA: TGTGCCAGCAGACCTACGCCGGGTACTCCCACAGATACGCAGTATTTT
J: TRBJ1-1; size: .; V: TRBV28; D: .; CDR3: CASSRSGPEAFF; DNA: TGTGCCAGCAGCCGGTCAGGTCCTGAAGCTTTCTTT
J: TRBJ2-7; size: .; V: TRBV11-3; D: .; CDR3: CASSYLDRRMQYF; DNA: TGTGCCAGCAGCTACTTGGACCGGAGGATGCAGTACTTC
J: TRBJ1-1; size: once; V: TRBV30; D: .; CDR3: CAWSPRPGEAFF; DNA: TGTGCCTGGAGTCCCCGTCCCGGTGAAGCTTTCTTT
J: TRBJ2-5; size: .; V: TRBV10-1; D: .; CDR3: CASSESRSGETQYF; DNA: TGCGCCAGCAGTGAGTCACGTAGTGGTGAGACCCAGTACTTC
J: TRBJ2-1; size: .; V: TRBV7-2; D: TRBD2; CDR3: CASSLVGTSGYNEQFF; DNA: TGTGCCAGCAGCTTAGTGGGGACTAGCGGTTACAATGAGCAGTTCTTC
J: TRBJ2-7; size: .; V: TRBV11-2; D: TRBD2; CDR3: CASSLGAGGYEQYF; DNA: TGTGCCAGCAGCTTAGGGGCGGGAGGCTACGAGCAGTACTTC
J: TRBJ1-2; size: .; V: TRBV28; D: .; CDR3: CASSNIFTGNYGYTF; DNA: TGTGCCAGCAGCAACATCTTTACAGGGAACTATGGCTACACCTTT